The subject of this entry is one T cell receptor beta chain. As yet, its antigen is unknown. The record originates from a study of vaccination and CD4 T cells after COVID-19. About the study: Investigators took post-vaccine samples a median approximately 72 days after dose two, within a range of 14 to 241. The cells were exposed to overlapping spike peptides originating from SARS-CoV-2, HCoV-NL63, HCoV-OC43 and HCoV-229E for stimulation. Treatment of control cultures consisted of a CEFX pool, an HIV-1 Nef pool, or no peptide.

Germline values: CDR1 MNHNS, CDR2 SASEGT. The trim removed 6 bases at V and 9 bases at J, leaving 8 bases unmatched. The CDR3 covers 14 residues. Treatment defined: approximately nine-day PBMC culture with coronavirus spike peptide pools or control peptides (ViraFEST assay). Each well held 2 million or so PBMCs in IL-2 (about 10 IU/ml) medium with approximately 9.1 ug/ml peptide pools. The assay that was used to sequence DNA from cultured CD4+ T cells was the Oncomine TCR Beta short-read assay. From the PCR reads, TCRdb called clonotypes with MiXCR, one entry per CDR3 protein. The sample shows roughly 13,000 distinct CDR3 sequences, just over 55% of them seen only once.

The sample was CD4+ T cells from blood, cultured in vitro. The source is a human donor who had recovered from COVID-19. The chain carries TRBV6-1 and TRBJ2-1; 10 positions agree with TRBD2. CDR3 DNA: TGTGCCAGCAGCCTCGCGCTAGCGGGAGTTGAGCAGTTCTTC. Translating it yields CASSLALAGVEQFF.